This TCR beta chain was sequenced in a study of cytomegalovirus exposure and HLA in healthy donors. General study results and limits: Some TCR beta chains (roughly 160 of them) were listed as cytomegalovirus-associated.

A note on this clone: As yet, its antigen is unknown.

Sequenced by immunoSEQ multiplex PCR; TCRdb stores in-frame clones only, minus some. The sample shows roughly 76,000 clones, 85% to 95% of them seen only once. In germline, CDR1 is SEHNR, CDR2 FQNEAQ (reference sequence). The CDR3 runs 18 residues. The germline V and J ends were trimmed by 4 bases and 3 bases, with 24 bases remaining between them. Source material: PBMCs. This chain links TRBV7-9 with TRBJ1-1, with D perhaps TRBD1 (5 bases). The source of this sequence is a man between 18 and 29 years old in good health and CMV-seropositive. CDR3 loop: CASSSSWEGHRADTEAFF. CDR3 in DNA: TGTGCCAGCAGCTCCTCCTGGGAGGGGCATCGGGCGGACACTGAAGCTTTCTTT.